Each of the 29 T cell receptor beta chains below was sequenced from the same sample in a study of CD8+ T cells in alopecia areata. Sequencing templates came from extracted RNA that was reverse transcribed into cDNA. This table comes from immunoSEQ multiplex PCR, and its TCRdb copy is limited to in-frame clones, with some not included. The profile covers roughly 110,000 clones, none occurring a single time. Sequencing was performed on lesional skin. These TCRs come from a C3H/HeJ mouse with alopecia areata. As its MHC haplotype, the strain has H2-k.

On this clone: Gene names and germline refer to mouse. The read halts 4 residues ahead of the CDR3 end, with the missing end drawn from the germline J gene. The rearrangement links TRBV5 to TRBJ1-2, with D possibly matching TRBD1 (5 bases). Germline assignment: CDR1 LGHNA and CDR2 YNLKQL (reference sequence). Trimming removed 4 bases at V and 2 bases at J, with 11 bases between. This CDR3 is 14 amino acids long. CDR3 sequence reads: CASSPATANSDYTF. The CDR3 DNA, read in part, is TGTGCCAGCAGCCCTGCGACAGCCAACTCC.

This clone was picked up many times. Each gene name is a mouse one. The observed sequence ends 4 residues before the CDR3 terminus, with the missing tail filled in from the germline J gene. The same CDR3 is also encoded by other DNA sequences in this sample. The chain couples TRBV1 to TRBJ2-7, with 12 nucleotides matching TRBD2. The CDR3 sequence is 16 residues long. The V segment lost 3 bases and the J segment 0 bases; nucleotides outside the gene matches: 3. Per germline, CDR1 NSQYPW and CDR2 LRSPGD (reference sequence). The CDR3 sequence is CTCSAPGLGGSYEQYF. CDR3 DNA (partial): TGCACCTGCAGTGCTCCGGGACTGGGGGGCTCCTAT.

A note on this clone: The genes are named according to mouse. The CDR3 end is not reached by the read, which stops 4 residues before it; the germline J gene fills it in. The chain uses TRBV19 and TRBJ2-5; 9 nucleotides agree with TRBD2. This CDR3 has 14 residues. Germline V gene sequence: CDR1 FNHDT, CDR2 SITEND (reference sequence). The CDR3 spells CASSIGGAPDTQYF. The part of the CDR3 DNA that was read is TGTGCCAGCAGTATTGGGGGGGCGCCGGAC.

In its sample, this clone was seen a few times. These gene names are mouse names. The sequenced CDR3 bases are TGTGCTAGCAGTAGTGCCTGGGCCAACTATGCT. The encoded protein is CASSSAWANYA. The complete CDR3 protein is CASSSAWANYAEQFF. The rearrangement uses TRBV17 and TRBJ2-1; TRBD2 is a possible D gene (5 bases). The read halts 4 residues ahead of the CDR3 end, with the missing end drawn from the germline J gene. Germline lookup yields CDR1 MNHDT and CDR2 YYDKIL. The CDR3 spans 15 residues. Trimming took off 3 bases at V and 1 base at J, with 10 bases between the two ends.

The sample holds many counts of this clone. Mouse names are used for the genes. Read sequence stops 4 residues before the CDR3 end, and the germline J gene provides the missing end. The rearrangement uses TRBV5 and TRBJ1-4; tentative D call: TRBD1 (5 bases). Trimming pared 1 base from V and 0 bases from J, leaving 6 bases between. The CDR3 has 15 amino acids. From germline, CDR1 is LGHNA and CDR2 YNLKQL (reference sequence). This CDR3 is CASSQGTISNERLFF. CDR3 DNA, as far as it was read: TGTGCCAGCAGCCAAGGGACAATTTCCAACGAA.

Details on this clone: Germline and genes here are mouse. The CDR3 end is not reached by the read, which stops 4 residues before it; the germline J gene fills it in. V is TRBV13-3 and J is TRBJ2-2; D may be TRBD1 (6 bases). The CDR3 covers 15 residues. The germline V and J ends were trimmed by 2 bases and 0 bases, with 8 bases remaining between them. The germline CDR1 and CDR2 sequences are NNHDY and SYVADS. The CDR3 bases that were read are TGTGCCAGCAGTGAGTGGGACACAAACACCGGG. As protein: CASSEWDTNTG. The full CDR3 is CASSEWDTNTGQLYF. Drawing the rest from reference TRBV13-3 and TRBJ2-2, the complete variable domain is EAAVTQSPRSKVAVTGGKVTLSCHQTNNHDYMYWYRQDTGHGLRLIHYSYVADSTEKGDIPDGYKASRPSQENFSLILELASLSQTAVYFCASSEWDTNTGQLYFGEGSKLTVL.

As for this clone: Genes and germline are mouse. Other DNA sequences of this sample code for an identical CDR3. The CDR3 loop is CASSPGQTEVFF. The CDR3 DNA, read in part, is TGTGCCAGCAGCCCCGGACAGACA. The J gene is TRBJ1-1, the V gene TRBV13-3, with TRBD1 as a possible D gene (6 bases). The sequenced fragment ends 4 residues before the CDR3 boundary, so the rest is inferred from the germline J gene. The length of the CDR3 is 12 residues. The germline gives CDR1 NNHDY, CDR2 SYVADS.

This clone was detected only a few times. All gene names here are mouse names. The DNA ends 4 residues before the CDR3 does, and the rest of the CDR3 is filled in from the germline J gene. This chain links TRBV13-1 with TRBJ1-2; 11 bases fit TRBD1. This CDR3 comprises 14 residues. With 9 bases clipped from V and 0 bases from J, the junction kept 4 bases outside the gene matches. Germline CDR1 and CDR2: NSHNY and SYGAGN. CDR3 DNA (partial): TGTGCCATCGGGACAGGGGGATCAAACTCC. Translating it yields CAIGTGGSNS. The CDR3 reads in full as CAIGTGGSNSDYTF.

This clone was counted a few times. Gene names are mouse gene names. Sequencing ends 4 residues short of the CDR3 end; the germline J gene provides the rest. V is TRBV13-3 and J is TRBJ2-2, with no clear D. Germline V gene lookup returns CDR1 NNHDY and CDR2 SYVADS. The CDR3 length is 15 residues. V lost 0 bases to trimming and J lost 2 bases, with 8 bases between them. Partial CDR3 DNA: TGTGCCAGCAGTGATGCACAGTATAACACCGGG. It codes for CASSDAQYNTG. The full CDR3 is CASSDAQYNTGQLYF.

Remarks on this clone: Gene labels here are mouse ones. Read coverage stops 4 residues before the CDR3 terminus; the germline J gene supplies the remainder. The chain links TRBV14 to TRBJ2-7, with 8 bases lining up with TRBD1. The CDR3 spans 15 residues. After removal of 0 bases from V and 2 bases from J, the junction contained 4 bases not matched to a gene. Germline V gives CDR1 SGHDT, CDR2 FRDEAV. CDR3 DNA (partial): TGTGCCAGCAGTTTCTACCAGACAGGGGCCTAT. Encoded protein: CASSFYQTGAY. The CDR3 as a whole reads CASSFYQTGAYEQYF.

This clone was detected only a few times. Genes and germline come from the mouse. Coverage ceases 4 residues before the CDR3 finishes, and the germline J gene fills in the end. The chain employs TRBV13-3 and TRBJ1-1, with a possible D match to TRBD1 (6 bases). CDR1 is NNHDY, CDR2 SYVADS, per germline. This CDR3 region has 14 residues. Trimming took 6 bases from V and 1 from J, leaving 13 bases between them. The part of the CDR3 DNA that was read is TGTGCCAGCAAAATACAGGGAAAAAACACA. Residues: CASKIQGKNT. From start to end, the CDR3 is CASKIQGKNTEVFF.

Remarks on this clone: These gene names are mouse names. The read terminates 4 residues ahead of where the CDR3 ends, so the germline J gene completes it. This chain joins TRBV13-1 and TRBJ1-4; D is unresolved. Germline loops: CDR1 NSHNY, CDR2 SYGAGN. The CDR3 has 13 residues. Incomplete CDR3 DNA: TGTGCCAGCAGGACTGGGTCCTTCGAA. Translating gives CASRTGSFE. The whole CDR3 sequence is CASRTGSFERLFF.

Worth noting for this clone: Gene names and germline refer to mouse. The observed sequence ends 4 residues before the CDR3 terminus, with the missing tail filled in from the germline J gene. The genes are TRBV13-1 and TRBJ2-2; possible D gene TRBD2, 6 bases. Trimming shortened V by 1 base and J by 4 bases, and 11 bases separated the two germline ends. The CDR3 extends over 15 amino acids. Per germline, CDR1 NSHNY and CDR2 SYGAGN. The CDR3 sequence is CASSDSGARTGQLYF. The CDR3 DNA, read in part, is TGTGCCAGCAGTGATTCTGGGGCCCGCACCGGG.

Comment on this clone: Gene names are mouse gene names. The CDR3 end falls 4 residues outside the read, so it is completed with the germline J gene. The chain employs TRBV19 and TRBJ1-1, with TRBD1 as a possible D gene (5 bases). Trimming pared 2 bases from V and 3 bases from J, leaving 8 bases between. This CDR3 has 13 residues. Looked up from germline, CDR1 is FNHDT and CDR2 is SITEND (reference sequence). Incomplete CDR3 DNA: TGTGCCAGCAGTATCTCGACAGACACA. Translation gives CASSISTDT. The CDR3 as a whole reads CASSISTDTEVFF.

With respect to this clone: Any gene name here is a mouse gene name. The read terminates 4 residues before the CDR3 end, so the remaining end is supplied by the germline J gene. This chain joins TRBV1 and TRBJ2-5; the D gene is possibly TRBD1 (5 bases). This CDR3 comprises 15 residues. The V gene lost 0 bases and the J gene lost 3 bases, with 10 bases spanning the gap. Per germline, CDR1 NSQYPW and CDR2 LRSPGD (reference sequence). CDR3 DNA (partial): TGCACCTGCAGTGCAGATCAAGACAGACAAGAC. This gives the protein CTCSADQDRQD. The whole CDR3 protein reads CTCSADQDRQDTQYF.

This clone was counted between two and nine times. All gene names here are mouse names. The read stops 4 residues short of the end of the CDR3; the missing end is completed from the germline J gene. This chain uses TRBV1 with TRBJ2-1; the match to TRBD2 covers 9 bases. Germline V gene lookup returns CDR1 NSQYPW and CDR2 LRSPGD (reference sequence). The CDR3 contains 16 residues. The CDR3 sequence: CTCSADLGGARAEQFF. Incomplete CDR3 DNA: TGCACCTGCAGTGCAGATCTTGGGGGGGCGCGGGCT.

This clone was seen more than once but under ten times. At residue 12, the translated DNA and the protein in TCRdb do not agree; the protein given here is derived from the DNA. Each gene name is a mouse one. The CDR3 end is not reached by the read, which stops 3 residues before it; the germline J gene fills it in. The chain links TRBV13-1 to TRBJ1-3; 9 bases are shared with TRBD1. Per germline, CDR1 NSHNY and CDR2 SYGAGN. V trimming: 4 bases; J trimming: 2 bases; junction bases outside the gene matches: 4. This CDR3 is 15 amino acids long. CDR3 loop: CASSRTGEPGNTLYF. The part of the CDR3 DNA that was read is TGTGCCAGCAGTCGGACAGGGGAGCCTGGAAATACG.

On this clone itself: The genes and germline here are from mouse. The CDR3 reads CASSDGRGRKDTQYF. CDR3 DNA, as far as it was read: TGTGCCAGCAGTGATGGCAGGGGGCGCAAAGAC. J is TRBJ2-5 and V is TRBV13-3; 8 bases align to TRBD1. Read sequence stops 4 residues before the CDR3 end, and the germline J gene provides the missing end. Germline CDR1 and CDR2: NNHDY and SYVADS. This CDR3 comprises 15 residues.

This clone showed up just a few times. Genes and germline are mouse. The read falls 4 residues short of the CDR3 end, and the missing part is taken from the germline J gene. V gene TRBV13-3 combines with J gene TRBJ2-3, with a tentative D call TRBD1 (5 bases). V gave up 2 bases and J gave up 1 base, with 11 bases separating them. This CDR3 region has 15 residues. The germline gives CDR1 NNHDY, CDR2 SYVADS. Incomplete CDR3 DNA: TGTGCCAGCAGTGAAATGGGAGGGGGTGCAGAA. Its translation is CASSEMGGGAE. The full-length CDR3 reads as CASSEMGGGAETLYF.

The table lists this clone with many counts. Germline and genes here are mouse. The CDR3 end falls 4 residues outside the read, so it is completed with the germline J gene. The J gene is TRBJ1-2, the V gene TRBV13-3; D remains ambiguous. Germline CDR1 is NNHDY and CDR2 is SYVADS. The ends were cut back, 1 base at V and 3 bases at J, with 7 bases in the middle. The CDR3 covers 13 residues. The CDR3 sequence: CASSDPVDSDYTF. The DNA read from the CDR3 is TGTGCCAGCAGTGATCCAGTAGACTCC.

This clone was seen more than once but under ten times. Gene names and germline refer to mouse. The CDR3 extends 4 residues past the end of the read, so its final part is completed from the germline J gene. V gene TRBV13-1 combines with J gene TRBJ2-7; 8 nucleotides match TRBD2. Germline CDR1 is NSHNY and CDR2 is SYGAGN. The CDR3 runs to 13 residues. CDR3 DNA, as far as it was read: TGTGCCAGCAGGAGAACTGGGGGTTAT. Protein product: CASRRTGGY. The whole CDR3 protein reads CASRRTGGYEQYF.

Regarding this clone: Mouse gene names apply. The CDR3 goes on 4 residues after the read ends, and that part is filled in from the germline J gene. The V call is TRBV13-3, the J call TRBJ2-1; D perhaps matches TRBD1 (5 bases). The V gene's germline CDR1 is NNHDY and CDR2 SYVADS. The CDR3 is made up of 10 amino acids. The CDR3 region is CASEGAEQFF. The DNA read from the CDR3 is TGTGCCAGCGAGGGGGCT.

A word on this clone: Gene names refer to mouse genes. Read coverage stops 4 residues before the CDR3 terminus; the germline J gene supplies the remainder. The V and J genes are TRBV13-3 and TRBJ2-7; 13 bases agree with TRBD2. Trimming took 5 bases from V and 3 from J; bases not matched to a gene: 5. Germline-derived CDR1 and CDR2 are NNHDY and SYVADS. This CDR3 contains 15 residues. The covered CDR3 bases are TGTGCCAGCAGAAGGGACTGGGGGGGGATCTAT. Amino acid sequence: CASRRDWGGIY. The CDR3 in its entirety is CASRRDWGGIYEQYF.

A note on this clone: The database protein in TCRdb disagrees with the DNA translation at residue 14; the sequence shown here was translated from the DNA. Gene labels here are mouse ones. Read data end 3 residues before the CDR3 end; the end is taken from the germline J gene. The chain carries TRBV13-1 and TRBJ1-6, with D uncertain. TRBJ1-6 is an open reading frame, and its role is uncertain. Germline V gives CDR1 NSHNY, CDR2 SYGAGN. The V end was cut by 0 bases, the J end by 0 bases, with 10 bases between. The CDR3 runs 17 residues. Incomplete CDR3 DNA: TGTGCCAGCAGTGATGCACAGCAAAATTCCTATAATTCGCCC. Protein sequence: CASSDAQQNSYNSP. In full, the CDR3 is CASSDAQQNSYNSPLYF.

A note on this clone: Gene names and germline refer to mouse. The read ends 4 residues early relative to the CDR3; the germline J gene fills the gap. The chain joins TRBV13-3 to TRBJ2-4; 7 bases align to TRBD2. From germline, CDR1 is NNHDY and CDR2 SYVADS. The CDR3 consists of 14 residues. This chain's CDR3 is CASSEGGGLNTLYF. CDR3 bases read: TGTGCCAGCAGTGAGGGTGGGGGGTTGAAC.

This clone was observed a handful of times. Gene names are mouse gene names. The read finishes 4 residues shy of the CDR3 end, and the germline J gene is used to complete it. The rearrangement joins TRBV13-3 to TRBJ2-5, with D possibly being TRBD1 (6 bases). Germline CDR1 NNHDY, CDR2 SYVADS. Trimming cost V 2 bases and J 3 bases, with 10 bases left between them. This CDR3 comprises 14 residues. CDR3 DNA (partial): TGTGCCAGCAGTGACACGGACAGACAAGAC. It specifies CASSDTDRQD. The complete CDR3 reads CASSDTDRQDTQYF. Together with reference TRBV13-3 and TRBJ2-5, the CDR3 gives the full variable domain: EAAVTQSPRSKVAVTGGKVTLSCHQTNNHDYMYWYRQDTGHGLRLIHYSYVADSTEKGDIPDGYKASRPSQENFSLILELASLSQTAVYFCASSDTDRQDTQYFGPGTRLLVL.

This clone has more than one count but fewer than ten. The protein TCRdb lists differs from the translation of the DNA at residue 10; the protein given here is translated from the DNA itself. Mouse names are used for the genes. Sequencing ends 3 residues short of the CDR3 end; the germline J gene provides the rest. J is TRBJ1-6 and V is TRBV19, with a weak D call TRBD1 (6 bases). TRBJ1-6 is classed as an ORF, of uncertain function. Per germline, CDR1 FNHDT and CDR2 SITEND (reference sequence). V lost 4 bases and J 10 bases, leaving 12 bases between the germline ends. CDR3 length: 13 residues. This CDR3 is CASSYGTNSPLYF. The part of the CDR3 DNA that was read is TGTGCCAGCAGTTATGGGACAAACTCGCCC.

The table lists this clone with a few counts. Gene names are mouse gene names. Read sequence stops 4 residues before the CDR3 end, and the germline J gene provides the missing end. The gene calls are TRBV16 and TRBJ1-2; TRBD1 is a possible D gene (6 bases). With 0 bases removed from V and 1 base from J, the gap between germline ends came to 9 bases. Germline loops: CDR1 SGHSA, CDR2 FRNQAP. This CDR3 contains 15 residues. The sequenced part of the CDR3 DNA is TGTGCAAGCAGCTTAGATCGGGACAAAAACTCC. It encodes CASSLDRDKNS. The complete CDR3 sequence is CASSLDRDKNSDYTF.

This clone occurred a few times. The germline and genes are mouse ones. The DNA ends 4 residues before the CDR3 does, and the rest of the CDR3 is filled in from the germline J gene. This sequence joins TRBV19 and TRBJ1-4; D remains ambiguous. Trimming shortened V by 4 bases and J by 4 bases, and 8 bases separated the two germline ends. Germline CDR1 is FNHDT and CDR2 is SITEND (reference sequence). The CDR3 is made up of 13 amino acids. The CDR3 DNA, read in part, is TGTGCCAGCAGTTCCGTCCTCAACGAA. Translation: CASSSVLNE. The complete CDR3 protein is CASSSVLNERLFF.